This TCR beta chain came from a study of T cell responses to AZD1222 COVID-19 vaccine. Assay: immunoSEQ multiplex PCR; the TCRdb copy retains only in-frame clones and omits some. The repertoire includes some 150,000 clones, 88% of them detected once, and 3.1% sits in the top ten. Germline loops: CDR1 MNHEY, CDR2 SVGAGI. Trimming took off 9 bases at V and 0 bases at J, with 8 bases between the two ends. This CDR3 spans 12 amino acids. This material consisted of peripheral blood, taken on day 0 of AZD1222 vaccination. The J gene is TRBJ1-1, the V gene TRBV6-5; the D gene is possibly TRBD1 (6 bases). This clonotype originated in an adult in good health. CDR3 nucleotides: TGTGCCAGTGGACAGATGAACACTGAAGCTTTCTTT. This translates into CASGQMNTEAFF.